Described below is a single T cell receptor (beta chain) sequence and its context. This record belongs to a study of T cell responses to AZD1222 COVID-19 vaccine. Sequencing was performed with immunoSEQ multiplex PCR; in TCRdb, only in-frame clones are kept and a portion is missing. The sample shows 90,000 to 150,000 clones, approximately 91% of them seen only once. Germline V CDR1 and CDR2: LNHDA, SQIVND (reference sequence). The CDR3 has 15 amino acids. V gave up 3 bases and J gave up 5 bases; unmatched junction bases: 5. This TCR came from an adult in good health. Specimen: peripheral blood, collected on day 0 of AZD1222 vaccination. The chain carries TRBV19 and TRBJ1-5, with TRBD1 matching over 9 bases. The CDR3 spells CASSIEQGAYQPQHF. The DNA of the CDR3 is TGTGCCAGTAGTATCGAACAGGGGGCCTATCAGCCCCAGCATTTT.